Reported below is one T cell receptor (beta chain). These data come from a study of blood T cells in healthy people across ages. Then a second PCR, running about 7 to 11 cycles, was carried out with a sample-barcoded 5' primer and a J-beta primer mix. Via MiXCR, TCRdb re-called the 5' RACE reads, giving one row per CDR3 protein. The sample contains hundreds of thousands of distinct CDR3 sequences, approximately 53% of which appear only once. Between the trimmed V and J ends, which lost 3 bases and 2 bases, there was a span of 12 bases. The CDR3 loop spans 15 amino acids. Germline V gene sequence: CDR1 MNHEY, CDR2 SMNVEV (reference sequence).

This chain uses TRBV27 with TRBJ2-3; D gene uncertain. This receptor was obtained from a man in his forties in good health. Sequenced sample: blood. The DNA of the CDR3 is TGTGCCAGCAGTTTCTCCCAGCTTTCCACAGATACGCAGTATTTT. Amino acids: CASSFSQLSTDTQYF.